These 13 T cell receptor beta chains came from one sample sequenced in a study of molecular identifiers for immune sequencing clone quantification (dated by TCRdb to the late 2010s). Library method: PCR. The listed sequencing device is Illumina HiSeq 4000. TCRdb cleaned the public reads at Q25 with fastp, built clones with MiXCR and kept in-frame beta chains. Every distinct CDR3 protein forms one entry, paired with its most common genes and DNA. The sample includes around 470,000 distinct CDR3 sequences, with 20% to 25% observed a single time. 0.7% to 1% of the sample is held by the ten biggest clonotypes. Sequences were obtained from naive CD8+ T cells from blood, with Jurkat cell RNA spiked in. The sample's cell subset or site label is to be understood as: FACS-sorted CD8+CD4-CCR7+CD45RA+ naive T cells. All receptors derive from a human donor in good health. Some libraries in this study had Jurkat cell RNA spiked in.

In regard to this clonotype: A much larger clone is a single base away; this may be a read error. J is TRBJ1-4 and V is TRBV4-3, with D maybe TRBD1 (5 bases). The CDR3 is made up of 12 amino acids. Germline values: CDR1 LGHNA, CDR2 YSLEER. The V end lost 10 bases, the J end lost 3 bases, and 9 bases lay between the germline ends. The CDR3 DNA follows: TGCGCCAACGCCAGGGCTAATGAAAAACTGTTTTTT. Amino acid sequence: CANARANEKLFF.

This clonotype came up many times. The rearrangement uses TRBV9 and TRBJ2-3, with 12 bases matching TRBD1. In germline, CDR1 is SGDLS, CDR2 YYNGEE. V was clipped by 3 bases and J by 6 bases; unmatched bases: 11. The CDR3 spans 17 residues. CDR3 nucleotide sequence: TGTGCCAGCAGCGGAGAGGCGGGACAGGGGGCTTCGGATACGCAGTATTTT. Residues: CASSGEAGQGASDTQYF.

This clonotype showed up many times. The chain recombines TRBV7-9 with TRBJ1-1; 7 bases align to TRBD1. Trimming at V came to 5 bases and at J to 5 bases, leaving 8 bases not matched to a gene. The CDR3 runs 14 residues. CDR1 is SEHNR, CDR2 FQNEAQ, per germline (reference sequence). The CDR3 reads CASSPTGSNTEAFF. The CDR3 DNA reads as TGTGCCAGCAGCCCGACAGGGTCCAATACTGAAGCTTTCTTT.

The table lists this clonotype with a few counts. The rearrangement uses TRBV4-1 and TRBJ1-1; D is undetermined. The CDR3 sequence is 15 residues long. Germline V gives CDR1 MGHRA, CDR2 YSYEKL. The ends were cut back, 0 bases at V and 4 bases at J, with 12 bases in the middle. The CDR3 is CASSQDETRVTEAFF. CDR3 sequence (DNA): TGCGCCAGCAGCCAAGATGAGACCCGAGTCACTGAAGCTTTCTTT.

This clonotype has a count of ten or more. The chain uses TRBV6-1 and TRBJ2-5; 10 positions match TRBD1. The trim removed 3 bases at V and 4 bases at J, leaving 2 bases unmatched. Germline CDR1 MNHNS, CDR2 SASEGT. The CDR3 length is 14 residues. Here the CDR3 DNA reads TGTGCCAGCAGTGAGACAGGGGGCTCAGAGACCCAGTACTTC. It specifies CASSETGGSETQYF.

This clonotype occurred a few times. CDR3 nucleotide sequence: TGTGCCAGCAGTTTATACGCCCTAGGGACTAGCGGTAACACCGGGGAGCTGTTTTTT. Translation: CASSLYALGTSGNTGELFF. The chain employs TRBV28 and TRBJ2-2; TRBD2 agrees at 11 bases. From germline, CDR1 is MDHEN and CDR2 SYDVKM. The length of the CDR3 is 19 residues. With V trimmed by 1 base and J by 2 bases, 9 bases remained unmatched.

This clonotype has a handful of counts. The chain carries TRBV27 and TRBJ2-7; D might be TRBD2 (6 bases). V lost 3 bases and J 2 bases, leaving 11 bases between the germline ends. Germline V CDR1 and CDR2: MNHEY, SMNVEV (reference sequence). CDR3 length equals 14 residues. The DNA of the CDR3 is TGTGCCAGCAGTTTGTTACTAGCTCCCTACGAGCAGTACTTC. Protein: CASSLLLAPYEQYF.

Note on this clonotype: At one of its ends the junction is not consistent with the germline gene, which may arise from a read error. V and J are TRBV5-3 and TRBJ2-1; either TRBD1 or TRBD2 may fit D (5 bases each). TRBV5-3 belongs to the ORF category, with a function that is uncertain. CDR3 length: 15 residues. The CDR3 is CASSLGTPGYNEQFF. In DNA form, the CDR3 reads TGTGCCAGCAGCTTGGGGACCCCCGGCTACAATGAGCAGTTCTTC.

As for this clonotype: The junction shows a germline mismatch at one end, possibly a read error. CDR3 sequence reads: CTSSQGPQVIYEQYF. The CDR3 region has the DNA TGCACCAGCAGCCAGGGACCGCAGGTTATTTACGAGCAGTACTTC. This chain links TRBV4-1 with TRBJ2-7, with D perhaps being TRBD1 or TRBD2 (5 bases each). This CDR3 is 15 amino acids long. Germline values: CDR1 MGHRA, CDR2 YSYEKL.

Concerning this clonotype itself: A read error is possible here, since a much larger clone lies one base away. The chain recombines TRBV7-3 with TRBJ2-1, with D unresolved. Germline V gene data show CDR1 as SGHTA and CDR2 as FQGTGA. The CDR3 spans 15 residues. Trimming pared 2 bases from V and 2 bases from J, leaving 10 bases between. CDR3 residues: CASSLVVAAYNEQFF. In DNA, the CDR3 is TGTGCCAGCAGCTTAGTTGTGGCTGCCTACAATGAGCAGTTCTTC.

Many counts were recorded for this clonotype. CDR3 in DNA: TGTGCCAGCAGTTCGACCTCGACAGGGGGCTTGGGGAATGAGCAGTTCTTC. Protein product: CASSSTSTGGLGNEQFF. This rearrangement joins TRBV12-3 or TRBV12-4 to TRBJ2-1; 10 bases map to TRBD1. The CDR3 consists of 17 residues. V gave up 4 bases and J gave up 7 bases; unmatched junction bases: 13.

This sequence joins TRBV10-2 and TRBJ2-4; D ambiguous. The length of the CDR3 is 14 residues. Germline V gene lookup returns CDR1 WSHSY and CDR2 SAAADI. Deletions cut 6 bases from V and 1 base from J, with 10 bases between. The CDR3 bases are TGCGCCAGCAGGGGTTTTGGGGCCAAAAACATTCAGTACTTC. It is translated as CASRGFGAKNIQYF.

This clonotype was found a few times. Its ends do not fully match the called genes, so a read error is possible. CDR3 DNA sequence: TGCAGTGCTAGTCGCAGTTTAGGTGGAGACACCATATATTTT. Translating gives CSASRSLGGDTIYF. The chain couples TRBV20-1 to TRBJ1-3, with unresolved D. The length of the CDR3 is 14 residues. Germline V gene lookup returns CDR1 DFQATT and CDR2 SNEGSKA (reference sequence).